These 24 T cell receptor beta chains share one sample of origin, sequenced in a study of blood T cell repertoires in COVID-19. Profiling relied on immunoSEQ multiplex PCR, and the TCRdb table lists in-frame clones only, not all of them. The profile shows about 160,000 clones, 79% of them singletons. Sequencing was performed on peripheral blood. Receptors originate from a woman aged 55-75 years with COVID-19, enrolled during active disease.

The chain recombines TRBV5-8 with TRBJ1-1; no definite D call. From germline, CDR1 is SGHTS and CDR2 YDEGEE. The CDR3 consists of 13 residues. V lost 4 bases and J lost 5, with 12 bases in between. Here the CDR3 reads CASSHIRGTEAFF. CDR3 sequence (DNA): TGTGCCAGCAGCCACATCCGGGGAACTGAAGCTTTCTTT.

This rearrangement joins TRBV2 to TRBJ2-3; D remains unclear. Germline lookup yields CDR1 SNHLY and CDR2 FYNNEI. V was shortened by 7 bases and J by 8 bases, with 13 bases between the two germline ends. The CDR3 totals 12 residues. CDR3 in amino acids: CASTDSSVTQYF. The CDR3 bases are TGTGCCAGCACCGATTCGAGTGTTACGCAGTATTTT.

CDR3 region: CATSWMAGDTQYF. The CDR3 DNA is TGTGCCACCTCCTGGATGGCCGGGGATACGCAGTATTTT. The rearrangement uses TRBV6-6 and TRBJ2-3; D is ambiguous. CDR3 size: 13 residues. V was cut by 10 bases and J by 6 bases, with 17 bases left in between. Germline loops: CDR1 MNHNY, CDR2 SVGAGI (reference sequence).

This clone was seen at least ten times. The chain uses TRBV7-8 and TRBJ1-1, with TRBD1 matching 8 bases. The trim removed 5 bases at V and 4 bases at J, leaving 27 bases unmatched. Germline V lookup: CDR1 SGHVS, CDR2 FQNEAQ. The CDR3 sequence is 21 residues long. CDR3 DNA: TGTGCCAGCAGCGCATCTCTAGGAAGAACAGGGGGGCTCCCTCGCGGCACTGAAGCTTTCTTT. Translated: CASSASLGRTGGLPRGTEAFF.

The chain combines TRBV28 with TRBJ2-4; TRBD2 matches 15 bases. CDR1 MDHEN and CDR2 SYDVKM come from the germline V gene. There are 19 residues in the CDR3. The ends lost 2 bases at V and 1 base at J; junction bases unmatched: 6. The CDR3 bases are TGTGCCAGCAGTTTACCCGGACTAGCGGGGGGGCGGGCCAAAAACATTCAGTACTTC. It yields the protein CASSLPGLAGGRAKNIQYF.

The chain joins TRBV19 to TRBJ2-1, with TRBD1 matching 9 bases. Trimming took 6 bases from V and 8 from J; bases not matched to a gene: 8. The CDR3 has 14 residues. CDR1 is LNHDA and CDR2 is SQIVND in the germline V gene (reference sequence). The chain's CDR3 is CASRPGQGVYEQFF. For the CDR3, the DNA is TGTGCCAGTAGGCCGGGACAGGGAGTCTATGAGCAGTTCTTC.

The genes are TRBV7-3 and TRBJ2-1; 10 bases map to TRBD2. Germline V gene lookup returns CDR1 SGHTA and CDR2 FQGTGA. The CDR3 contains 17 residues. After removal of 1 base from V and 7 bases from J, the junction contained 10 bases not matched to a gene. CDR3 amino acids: CASSLMGASGRGNEQFF. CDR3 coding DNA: TGTGCCAGCAGCTTAATGGGGGCTAGCGGGAGAGGAAATGAGCAGTTCTTC.

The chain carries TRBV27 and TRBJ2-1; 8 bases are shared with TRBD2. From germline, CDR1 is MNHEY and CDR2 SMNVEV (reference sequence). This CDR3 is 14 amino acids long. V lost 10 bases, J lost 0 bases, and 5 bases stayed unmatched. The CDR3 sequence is CAILSGSSYNEQFF. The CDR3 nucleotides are TGTGCCATCTTGAGCGGGAGCTCCTACAATGAGCAGTTCTTC.

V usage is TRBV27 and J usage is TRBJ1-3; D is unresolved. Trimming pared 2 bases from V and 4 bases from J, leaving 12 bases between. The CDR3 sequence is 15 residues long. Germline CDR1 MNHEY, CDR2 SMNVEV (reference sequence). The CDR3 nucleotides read TGTGCCAGCAGTTTACGGGGAAACGTAGGAAACACCATATATTTT. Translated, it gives CASSLRGNVGNTIYF.

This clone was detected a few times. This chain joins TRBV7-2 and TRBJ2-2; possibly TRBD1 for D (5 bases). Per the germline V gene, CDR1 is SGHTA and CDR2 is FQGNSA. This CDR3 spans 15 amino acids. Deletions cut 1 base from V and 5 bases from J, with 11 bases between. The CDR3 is CASSLEGRATGELFF. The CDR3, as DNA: TGTGCCAGCAGCTTAGAGGGCAGGGCGACCGGGGAGCTGTTTTTT. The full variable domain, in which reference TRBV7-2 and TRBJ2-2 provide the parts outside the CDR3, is GAGVSQSPSNKVTEKGKDVELRCDPISGHTALYWYRQSLGQGLEFLIYFQGNSAPDKSGLPSDRFSAERTGGSVSTLTIQRTQQEDSAVYLCASSLEGRATGELFFGEGSRLTVL.

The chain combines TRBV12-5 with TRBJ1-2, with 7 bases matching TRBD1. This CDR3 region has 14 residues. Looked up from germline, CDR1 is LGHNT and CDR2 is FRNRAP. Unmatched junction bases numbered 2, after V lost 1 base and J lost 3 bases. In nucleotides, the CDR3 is TGTGCTAGTGGTTTGGGACAGGGATACTATGGCTACACCTTC. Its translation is CASGLGQGYYGYTF. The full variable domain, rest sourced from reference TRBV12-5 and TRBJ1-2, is DARVTQTPRHKVTEMGQEVTMRCQPILGHNTVFWYRQTMMQGLELLAYFRNRAPLDDSGMPKDRFSAEMPDATLATLKIQPSEPRDSAVYFCASGLGQGYYGYTFGSGTRLTVV.

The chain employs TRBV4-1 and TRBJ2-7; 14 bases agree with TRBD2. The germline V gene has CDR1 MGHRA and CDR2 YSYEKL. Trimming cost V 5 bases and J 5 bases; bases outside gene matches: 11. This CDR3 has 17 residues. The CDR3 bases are TGCGCCAGCAGCGGAAAGCCCGGGACTAGCGGGAGTAACGAGCAGTACTTC. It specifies CASSGKPGTSGSNEQYF.

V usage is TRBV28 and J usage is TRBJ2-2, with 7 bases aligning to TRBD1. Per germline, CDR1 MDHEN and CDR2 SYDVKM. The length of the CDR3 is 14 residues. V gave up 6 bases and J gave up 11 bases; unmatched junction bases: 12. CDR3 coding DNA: TGTGCCAGCAGATCTACCACGACAGGGAGCGAGCTGTTTTTT. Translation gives CASRSTTTGSELFF.

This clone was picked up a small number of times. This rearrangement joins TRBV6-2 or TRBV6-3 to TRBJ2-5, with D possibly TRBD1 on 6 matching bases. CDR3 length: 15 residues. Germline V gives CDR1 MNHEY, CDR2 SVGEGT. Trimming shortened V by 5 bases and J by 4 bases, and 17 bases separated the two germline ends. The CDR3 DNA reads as TGTGCCAGCAGTCGGGGCTCGGCAGGGGTAGAGACCCAGTACTTC. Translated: CASSRGSAGVETQYF.

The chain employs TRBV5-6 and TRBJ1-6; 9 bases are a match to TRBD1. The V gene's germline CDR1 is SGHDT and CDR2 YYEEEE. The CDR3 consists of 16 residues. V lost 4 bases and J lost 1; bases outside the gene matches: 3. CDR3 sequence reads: CASSTDRGSYNSPLHF. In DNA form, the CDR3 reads TGTGCCAGCAGCACGGACAGGGGTTCCTATAATTCACCCCTCCACTTT.

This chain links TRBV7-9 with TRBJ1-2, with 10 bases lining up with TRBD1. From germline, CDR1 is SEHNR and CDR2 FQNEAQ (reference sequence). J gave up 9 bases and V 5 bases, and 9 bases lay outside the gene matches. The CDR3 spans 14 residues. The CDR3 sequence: CASSPPGQGLSYTF. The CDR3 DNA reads TGTGCCAGCAGCCCACCGGGACAGGGGTTGAGCTACACCTTC.

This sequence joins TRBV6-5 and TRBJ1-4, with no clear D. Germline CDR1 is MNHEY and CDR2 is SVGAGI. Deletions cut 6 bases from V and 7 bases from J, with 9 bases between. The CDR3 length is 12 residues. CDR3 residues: CASSPEGEKLFF. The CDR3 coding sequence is TGTGCCAGCAGCCCCGAGGGTGAAAAACTGTTTTTT.

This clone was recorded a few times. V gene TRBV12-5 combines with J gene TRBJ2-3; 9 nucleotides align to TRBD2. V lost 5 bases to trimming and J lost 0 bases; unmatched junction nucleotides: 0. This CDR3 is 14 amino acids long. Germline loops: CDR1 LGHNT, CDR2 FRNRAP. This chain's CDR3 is CASGLAGSTDTQYF. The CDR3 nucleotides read TGTGCTAGTGGTCTAGCGGGGAGCACAGATACGCAGTATTTT.

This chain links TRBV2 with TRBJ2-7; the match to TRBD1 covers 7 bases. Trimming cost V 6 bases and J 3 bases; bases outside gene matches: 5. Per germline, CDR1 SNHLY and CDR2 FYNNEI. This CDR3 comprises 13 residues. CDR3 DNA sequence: TGTGCCAGCAGACCGGGACAGTACTACGAGCAGTACGTC. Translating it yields CASRPGQYYEQYV.

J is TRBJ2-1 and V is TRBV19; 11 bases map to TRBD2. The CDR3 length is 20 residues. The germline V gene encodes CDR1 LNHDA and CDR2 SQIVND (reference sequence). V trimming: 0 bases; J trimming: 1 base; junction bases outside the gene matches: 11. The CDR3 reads CASSIDPGLAGGWSYNEQFF. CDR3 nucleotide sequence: TGTGCCAGTAGTATAGATCCCGGGCTAGCGGGAGGTTGGTCCTACAATGAGCAGTTCTTC. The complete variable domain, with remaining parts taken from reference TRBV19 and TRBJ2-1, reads DGGITQSPKYLFRKEGQNVTLSCEQNLNHDAMYWYRQDPGQGLRLIYYSQIVNDFQKGDIAEGYSVSREKKESFPLTVTSAQKNPTAFYLCASSIDPGLAGGWSYNEQFFGPGTRLTVL.

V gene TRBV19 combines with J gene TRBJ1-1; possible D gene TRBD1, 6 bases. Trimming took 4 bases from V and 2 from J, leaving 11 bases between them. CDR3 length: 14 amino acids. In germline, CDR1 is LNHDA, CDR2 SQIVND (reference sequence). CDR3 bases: TGTGCCAGTAGTAGACAGGTCAGCAACACTGAAGCTTTCTTT. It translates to CASSRQVSNTEAFF.

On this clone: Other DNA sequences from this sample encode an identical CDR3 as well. The CDR3 loop reads CASSLRRGETQYF. In DNA, the CDR3 is TGTGCCAGCAGCTTGAGGCGAGGAGAGACCCAGTACTTC. The chain employs TRBV7-3 and TRBJ2-5; D ambiguous. From germline, CDR1 is SGHTA and CDR2 FQGTGA. The CDR3 is made up of 13 amino acids. V dropped 3 bases and J dropped 4 bases, with 9 bases sitting between them. The whole variable domain, remainder taken from reference TRBV7-3 and TRBJ2-5, is GAGVSQTPSNKVTEKGKYVELRCDPISGHTALYWYRQSLGQGPEFLIYFQGTGAADDSGLPNDRFFAVRPEGSVSTLKIQRTERGDSAVYLCASSLRRGETQYFGPGTRLLVL.

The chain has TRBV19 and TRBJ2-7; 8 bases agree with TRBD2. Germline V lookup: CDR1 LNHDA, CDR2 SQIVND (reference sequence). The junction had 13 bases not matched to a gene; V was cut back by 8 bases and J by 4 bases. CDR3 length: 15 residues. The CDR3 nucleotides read TGTGCCAGTGGTAATCCTAGTAGCGGGGAATACGAGCAGTACTTC. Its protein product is CASGNPSSGEYEQYF.

The CDR3 protein is CAWGEGRSNTGELFF. The CDR3 coding sequence is TGTGCCTGGGGAGAGGGGCGGTCAAACACCGGGGAGCTGTTTTTT. The rearrangement uses TRBV30 and TRBJ2-2; D may be TRBD1 or TRBD2 (5 bases each). V was pared by 5 bases and J by 2 bases, with 15 bases between. Germline CDR1 is GTSNPN and CDR2 is SVGIG (reference sequence). The CDR3 runs to 15 residues.